This is a list of T cell receptor beta chains from one sample in a study of T cell repertoires in cytomegalovirus infection. Each CDR3 protein is one row after TCRdb ran MiXCR on the reads. The sample lists about 480,000 distinct CDR3 sequences; 25% to 35% were seen once. No antigens are known for them. This material consisted of cultured PBMCs, taken from culture after CMV antigen stimulation. These receptors came from a human donor in good health (CMV status not recorded). Some clones in this sample may be carry-over from other donors' samples. Both conserved end residues are part of each CDR3. A D gene is named only where the DNA matches it firmly. The listing skips clone size in some rows; elsewhere it reads once, few, many or a size class.

V gene	J gene	D gene	clone size	CDR3 length	CDR3 protein	CDR3 DNA
TRBV18	TRBJ2-5	TRBD2	.	14	CASSPAFGGETQYF	TGTGCCAGCTCACCAGCCTTCGGGGGGGAGACCCAGTACTTC
TRBV19	TRBJ2-1	.	many	13	CASTNEGYNEQFF	TGTGCCAGTACCAACGAGGGCTACAATGAGCAGTTCTTC
TRBV11-3	TRBJ1-1	.	.	16	CASSSSGRLLNTEAFF	TGTGCCAGCAGCTCTAGCGGCAGGCTTTTGAACACTGAAGCTTTCTTT
TRBV7-2	TRBJ1-6	.	few	16	CASSLVTQGWNSPLHF	TGTGCCAGCAGCTTAGTTACTCAGGGTTGGAATTCACCCCTCCACTTT
TRBV6-1	TRBJ1-5	.	.	15	CASSRTVDSGQPQHF	TGTGCCAGCAGCCGGACAGTGGATAGCGGGCAGCCCCAGCATTTT
TRBV7-2	TRBJ2-3	.	many	14	CASRPGASTDTQYF	TGTGCCAGCAGGCCCGGGGCGTCCACAGATACGCAGTATTTT
TRBV6-6	TRBJ2-4	.	.	17	CASSLTADRSAKNIQYF	TGTGCCAGCAGTCTGACCGCAGACAGGTCCGCCAAAAACATTCAGTACTTC
TRBV9	TRBJ2-7	.	.	15	CASSVAQQAPYEQYF	TGTGCCAGCAGCGTCGCCCAACAGGCACCCTACGAGCAGTACTTC
TRBV7-6	TRBJ1-1	.	few	15	CASSSPGLRNTEAFF	TGTGCCAGCAGCTCCCCGGGGCTCCGGAACACTGAAGCTTTCTTT
TRBV6-5	TRBJ2-5	.	once	13	CASSKGGKETQYF	TGTGCCAGCTCCAAAGGTGGGAAAGAGACCCAGTACTTC
TRBV20-1	TRBJ2-2	.	.	13	CSATRGTGGELFF	TGCAGCGCAACCCGGGGTACCGGGGGGGAGCTGTTTTTT
TRBV7-8	TRBJ2-7	.	many	15	CASSLDGLSSYEQYF	TGTGCCAGCAGCTTAGACGGGTTAAGCTCCTACGAGCAGTACTTC
TRBV7-2	TRBJ2-3	.	many	16	CASSSRAAGFTDTQYF	TGTGCCAGCAGCTCCCGGGCGGCAGGGTTCACAGATACGCAGTATTTT
TRBV6-2/TRBV6-3	TRBJ1-1	.	.	14	CASSLDGTPGRAFF	TGTGCCAGCAGCCTAGACGGGACACCAGGCCGAGCTTTCTTT
TRBV6-5	TRBJ2-3	.	few	15	CASRAGGLPPDTQYF	TGTGCCAGCAGGGCGGGCGGTCTCCCGCCGGATACGCAGTATTTT
TRBV23-1	TRBJ2-1	.	few	18	CASSQCADGAAPYNEQFF	TGCGCCAGCAGTCAATGCGCCGATGGGGCGGCCCCCTACAATGAGCAGTTCTTC
TRBV19	TRBJ2-1	.	few	12	CASSVRWNEQFF	TGTGCCAGTAGCGTGCGCTGGAATGAGCAGTTCTTC
TRBV7-2	TRBJ2-3	.	many	12	CASSLDRATQYF	TGTGCCAGCAGCCTAGACAGAGCTACGCAGTATTTT
TRBV20-1	TRBJ2-2	.	.	15	CSARPPGGNTGELFF	TGCAGTGCTAGACCCCCCGGCGGGAACACCGGGGAGCTGTTTTTT
TRBV6-2/TRBV6-3	TRBJ1-2	.	.	14	CASRTRLGTGGYTF	TGTGCCAGCAGGACAAGACTGGGAACGGGAGGCTACACCTTC
TRBV4-1	TRBJ1-5	.	.	15	CASSQDLRDNQPQHF	TGCGCCAGCAGCCAAGATCTTAGGGACAATCAGCCCCAGCATTTT
TRBV10-2	TRBJ2-3	.	few	12	CASSNQLNTQYF	TGCGCCAGCAGTAACCAACTCAATACGCAGTATTTT
TRBV5-1	TRBJ2-1	TRBD2	.	16	CASSLDSSGNYNEQFF	TGCGCCAGCAGCTTGGATTCTAGCGGGAATTACAATGAGCAGTTCTTC
TRBV7-9	TRBJ2-5	.	.	12	CASTQEGETQYF	TGTGCCAGCACCCAGGAGGGGGAGACCCAGTACTTC
TRBV28	TRBJ2-5	TRBD2	few	14	CASSLLAGGATQYF	TGTGCCAGCAGTCTACTAGCGGGAGGGGCGACCCAGTACTTC
TRBV7-8	TRBJ2-1	.	many	15	CASSPRGARTNEQFF	TGTGCCAGCAGCCCACGGGGAGCCCGAACCAATGAGCAGTTCTTC
TRBV6-6	TRBJ2-7	TRBD2	.	14	CASRPGGVNSEQYF	TGTGCCAGCAGACCCGGGGGGGTAAATTCAGAGCAGTACTTC
TRBV29-1	TRBJ2-5	TRBD1	.	12	CSVATGQETQYF	TGCAGCGTTGCGACAGGGCAAGAGACCCAGTACTTC
TRBV24-1	TRBJ2-2	.	.	14	CATSTRGGTGELFF	TGTGCCACCAGCACCAGGGGAGGGACCGGGGAGCTGTTTTTT
TRBV2	TRBJ2-3	.	few	14	CATIRGSSTDTQYF	TGTGCCACCATCCGAGGGAGTAGCACAGATACGCAGTATTTT
TRBV7-2	TRBJ1-5	.	few	17	CASSLIARGWDNQPQHF	TGTGCCAGCAGCCTTATAGCGAGGGGCTGGGACAATCAGCCCCAGCATTTT
TRBV7-8	TRBJ2-7	TRBD1	few	14	CASSLARTGGEQYF	TGTGCCAGCAGCTTAGCACGGACAGGGGGCGAGCAGTACTTC
TRBV7-4	TRBJ2-3	.	.	14	CASSLASLTDTQYF	TGTGCCAGCAGCTTAGCTAGTCTCACAGATACGCAGTATTTT
TRBV12-3/TRBV12-4	TRBJ2-7	.	.	17	CASSLALRQGGSYEQYF	TGTGCCAGCAGTTTAGCGCTCAGACAGGGAGGCTCCTACGAGCAGTACTTC
TRBV7-2	TRBJ2-5	TRBD2	.	13	CASWRGGVETQYF	TGTGCCAGCTGGCGGGGGGGGGTAGAGACCCAGTACTTC
TRBV7-9	TRBJ2-2	TRBD1	many	19	CASTPSKGQAILNTGELFF	TGTGCCAGCACCCCCTCGAAGGGACAGGCCATACTGAACACCGGGGAGCTGTTTTTT
TRBV18	TRBJ1-1	.	once	13	CASSPGVSAEAFF	TGTGCCAGCTCACCGGGCGTAAGCGCTGAAGCTTTCTTT
TRBV7-9	TRBJ2-1	TRBD1	.	16	CASSFFGTGQGNEQFF	TGTGCCAGCAGCTTCTTCGGGACAGGGCAGGGCAATGAGCAGTTCTTC
TRBV27	TRBJ1-2	.	.	13	CASSLVQEGGYTF	TGTGCCAGCAGTTTAGTACAGGAGGGTGGCTACACCTTC
TRBV12-3/TRBV12-4	TRBJ2-3	.	many	13	CASSFGGADTQYF	TGTGCCAGCAGCTTCGGCGGGGCAGATACGCAGTATTTT
TRBV6-2/TRBV6-3	TRBJ2-2	TRBD1	.	17	CASSHATGTGVTGELFF	TGTGCCAGCAGTCACGCCACCGGGACAGGGGTCACCGGGGAGCTGTTTTTT
TRBV7-9	TRBJ1-5	.	.	15	CASSPDSMTGQPQHF	TGTGCCAGCAGCCCGGATTCCATGACTGGGCAGCCCCAGCATTTT
TRBV6-5	TRBJ2-3	.	few	15	CASSNLGPSADTQYF	TGTGCCAGCAGTAACTTAGGCCCAAGTGCAGATACGCAGTATTTT
TRBV6-1	TRBJ1-3	.	.	16	CASRTDSSPSGNTIYF	TGTGCCAGCAGGACGGACAGTTCTCCGTCTGGAAACACCATATATTTT
TRBV7-2	TRBJ2-2	TRBD2	.	16	CASTWVRAGGVGELFF	TGTGCCAGCACCTGGGTTCGGGCGGGAGGGGTCGGGGAGCTGTTTTTT
TRBV7-9	TRBJ2-1	TRBD1	few	14	CTSGVVRDRGLDVF	TGTACTTCAGGAGTGGTCCGGGACAGGGGGCTAGACGTCTTC
TRBV20-1	TRBJ2-2	.	.	16	CSAVDAQTGNTGELFF	TGCAGTGCTGTAGACGCCCAGACAGGGAACACCGGGGAGCTGTTTTTT
TRBV6-6	TRBJ1-3	TRBD1	.	16	CASSPGQGQMRDTIYF	TGTGCCAGCAGTCCGGGACAGGGGCAGATGAGAGACACCATATATTTT
TRBV4-2	TRBJ1-2	TRBD1	few	19	CASSQPDRGRVRGNYGYTF	TGTGCCAGCAGCCAGCCGGACAGGGGGCGAGTGCGGGGTAACTATGGCTACACCTTC